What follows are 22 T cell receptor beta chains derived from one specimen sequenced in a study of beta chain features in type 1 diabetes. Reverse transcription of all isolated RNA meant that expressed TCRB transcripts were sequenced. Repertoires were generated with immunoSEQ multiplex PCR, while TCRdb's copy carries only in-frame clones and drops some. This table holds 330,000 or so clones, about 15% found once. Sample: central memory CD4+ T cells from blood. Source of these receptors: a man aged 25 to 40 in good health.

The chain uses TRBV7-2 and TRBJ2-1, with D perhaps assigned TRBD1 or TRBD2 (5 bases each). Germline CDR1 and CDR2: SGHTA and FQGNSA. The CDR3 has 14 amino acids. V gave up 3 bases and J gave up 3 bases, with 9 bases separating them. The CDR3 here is CASSFEGYYNEQFF. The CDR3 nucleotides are TGTGCCAGCAGCTTCGAGGGGTACTACAATGAGCAGTTCTTC.

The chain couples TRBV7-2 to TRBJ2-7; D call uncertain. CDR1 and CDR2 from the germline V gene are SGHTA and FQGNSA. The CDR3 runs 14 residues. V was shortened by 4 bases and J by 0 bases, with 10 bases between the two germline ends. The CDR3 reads CASSSLSYSYEQYF. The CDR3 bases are TGTGCCAGCAGCTCCCTGAGCTACTCCTACGAGCAGTACTTC.

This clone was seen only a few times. DNA of the CDR3: TGCAGTGCTGGTCCCAATGAGCAGTTCTTC. Protein: CSAGPNEQFF. The V call is TRBV20-1, the J call TRBJ2-1; D not certain. The CDR3 is 10 amino acids. Deletions cut 5 bases from V and 6 bases from J, with 5 bases between. Germline-derived CDR1 and CDR2 are DFQATT and SNEGSKA (reference sequence).

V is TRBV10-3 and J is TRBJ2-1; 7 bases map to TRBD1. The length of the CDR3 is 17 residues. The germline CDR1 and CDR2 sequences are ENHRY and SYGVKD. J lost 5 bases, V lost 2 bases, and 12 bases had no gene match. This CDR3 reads CAISERLGQGVNNEQFF. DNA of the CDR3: TGTGCCATCAGTGAGAGGCTGGGGCAGGGGGTCAACAATGAGCAGTTCTTC.

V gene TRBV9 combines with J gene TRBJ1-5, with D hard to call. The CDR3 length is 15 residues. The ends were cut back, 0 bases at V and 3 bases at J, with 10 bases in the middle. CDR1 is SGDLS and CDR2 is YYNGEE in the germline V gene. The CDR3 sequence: CASSVVADFNQPQHF. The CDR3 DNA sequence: TGTGCCAGCAGCGTAGTGGCGGATTTCAATCAGCCCCAGCATTTT.

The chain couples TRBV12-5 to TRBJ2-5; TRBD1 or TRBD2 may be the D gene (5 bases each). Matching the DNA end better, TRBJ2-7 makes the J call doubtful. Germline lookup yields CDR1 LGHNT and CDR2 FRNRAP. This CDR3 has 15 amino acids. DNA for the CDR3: TGTGCTAGTGGCTCCTACCGGGGCGAGAAGAACGAGCAGTACTTC. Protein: CASGSYRGEKNEQYF.

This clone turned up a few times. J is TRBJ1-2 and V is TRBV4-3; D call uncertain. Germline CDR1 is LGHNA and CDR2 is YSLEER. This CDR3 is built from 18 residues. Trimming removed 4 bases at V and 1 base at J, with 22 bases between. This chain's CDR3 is CASSLIPGNDFGNYGYTF. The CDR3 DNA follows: TGCGCCAGCAGCCTGATCCCGGGCAACGACTTCGGTAACTATGGCTACACCTTC.

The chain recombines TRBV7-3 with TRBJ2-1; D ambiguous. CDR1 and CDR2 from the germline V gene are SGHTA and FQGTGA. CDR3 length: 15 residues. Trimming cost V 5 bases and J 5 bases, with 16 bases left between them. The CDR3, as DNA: TGTGCCAGCAGCCCGATGAAGACTGGAAACAATGAGCAGTTCTTC. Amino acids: CASSPMKTGNNEQFF.

The CDR3 region has the DNA TGCGCCAGCAGCCATCAGGACAGGGAGGCCAAAAACATTCAGTACTTC. This translates into CASSHQDREAKNIQYF. The V and J genes are TRBV23-1 and TRBJ2-4; 8 bases agree with TRBD1. TRBV23-1 is labeled an ORF, and its function is uncertain. With V trimmed by 6 bases and J by 1 base, 8 bases remained unmatched. CDR3 length: 16 amino acids.

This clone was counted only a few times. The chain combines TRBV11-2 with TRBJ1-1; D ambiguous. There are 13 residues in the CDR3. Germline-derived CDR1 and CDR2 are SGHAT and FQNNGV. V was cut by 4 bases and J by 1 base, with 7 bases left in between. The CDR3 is CASSSMRNTEAFF. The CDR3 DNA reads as TGTGCCAGCAGCTCAATGAGGAACACTGAAGCTTTCTTT.

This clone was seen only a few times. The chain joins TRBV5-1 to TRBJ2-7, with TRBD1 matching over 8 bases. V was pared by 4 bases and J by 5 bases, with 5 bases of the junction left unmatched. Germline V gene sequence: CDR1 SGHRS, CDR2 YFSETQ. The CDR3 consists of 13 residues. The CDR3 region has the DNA TGCGCCAGCAGCCCCTGGACAGGGAACGAGCAGTACTTC. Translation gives CASSPWTGNEQYF.

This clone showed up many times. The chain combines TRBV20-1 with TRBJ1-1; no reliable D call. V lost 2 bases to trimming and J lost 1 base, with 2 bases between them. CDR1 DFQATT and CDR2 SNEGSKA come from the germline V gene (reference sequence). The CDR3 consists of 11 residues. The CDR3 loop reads CSARQNTEAFF. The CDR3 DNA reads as TGCAGTGCTAGACAGAACACTGAAGCTTTCTTT.

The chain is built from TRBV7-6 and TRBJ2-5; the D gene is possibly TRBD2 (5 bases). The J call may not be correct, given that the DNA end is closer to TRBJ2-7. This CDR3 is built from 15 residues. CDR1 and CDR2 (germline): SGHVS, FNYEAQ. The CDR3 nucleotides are TGTGCCAGCAGCTCAATCAGCGGAGGTCGGGGCGAGCAGTACTTC. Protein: CASSSISGGRGEQYF.

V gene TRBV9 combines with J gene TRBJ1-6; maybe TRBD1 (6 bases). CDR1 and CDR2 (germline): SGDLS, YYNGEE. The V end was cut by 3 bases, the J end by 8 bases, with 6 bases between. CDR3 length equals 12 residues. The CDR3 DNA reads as TGTGCCAGCAGCGCAGGGGATTCACCCCTCCACTTT. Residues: CASSAGDSPLHF.

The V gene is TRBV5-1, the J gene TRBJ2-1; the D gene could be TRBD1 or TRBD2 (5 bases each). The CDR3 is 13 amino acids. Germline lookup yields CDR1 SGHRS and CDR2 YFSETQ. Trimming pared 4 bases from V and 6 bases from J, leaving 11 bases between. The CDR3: CASSQGRINEQFF. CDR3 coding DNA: TGCGCCAGCAGCCAGGGACGTATCAATGAGCAGTTCTTC.

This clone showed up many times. For the CDR3, the DNA is TGCGCCAGCAGCTTAGGTGGTGGTCGTGAAAAACTGTTTTTT. Translating it yields CASSLGGGREKLFF. The rearrangement uses TRBV5-1 and TRBJ1-4; D unresolved. This CDR3 comprises 14 residues. Trimming pared 2 bases from V and 7 bases from J, leaving 12 bases between. Germline assignment: CDR1 SGHRS and CDR2 YFSETQ.

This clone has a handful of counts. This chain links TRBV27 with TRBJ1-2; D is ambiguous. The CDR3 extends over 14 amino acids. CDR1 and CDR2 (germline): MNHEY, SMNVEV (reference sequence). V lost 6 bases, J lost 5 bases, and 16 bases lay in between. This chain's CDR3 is CASSTSGSLYGYTF. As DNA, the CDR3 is TGTGCCAGCAGCACCTCGGGCAGCTTGTATGGCTACACCTTC.

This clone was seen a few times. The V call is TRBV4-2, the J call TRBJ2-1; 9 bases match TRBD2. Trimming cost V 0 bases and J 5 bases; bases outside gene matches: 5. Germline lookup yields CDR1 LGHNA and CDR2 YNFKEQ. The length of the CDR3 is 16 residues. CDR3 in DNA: TGTGCCAGCAGCCAAGAAGGCGGGAGGGCCGACAATGAGCAGTTCTTC. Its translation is CASSQEGGRADNEQFF.

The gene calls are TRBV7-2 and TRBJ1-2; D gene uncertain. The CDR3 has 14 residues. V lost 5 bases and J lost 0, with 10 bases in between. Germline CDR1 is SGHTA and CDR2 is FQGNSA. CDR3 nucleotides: TGTGCCAGCAGCCCCTACGGGGCTAACTATGGCTACACCTTC. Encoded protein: CASSPYGANYGYTF.

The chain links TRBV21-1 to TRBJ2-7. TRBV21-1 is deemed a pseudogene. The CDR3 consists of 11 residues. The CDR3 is CASSKIGEQYV. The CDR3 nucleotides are TGTGCCAGCAGCAAAATCGGCGAGCAGTACGTC.

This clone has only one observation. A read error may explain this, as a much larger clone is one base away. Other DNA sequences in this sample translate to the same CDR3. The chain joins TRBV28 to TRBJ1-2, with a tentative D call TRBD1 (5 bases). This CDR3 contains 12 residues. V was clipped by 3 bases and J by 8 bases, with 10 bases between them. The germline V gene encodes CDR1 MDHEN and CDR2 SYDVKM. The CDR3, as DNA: TGTGCCAGCAGTTTTGCAGGGTACGGCTACACCTTC. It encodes CASSFAGYGYTF.

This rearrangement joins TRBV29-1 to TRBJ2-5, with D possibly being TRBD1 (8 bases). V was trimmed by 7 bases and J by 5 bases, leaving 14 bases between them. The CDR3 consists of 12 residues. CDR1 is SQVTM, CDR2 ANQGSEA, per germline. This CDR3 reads CSGGQGGETQYF. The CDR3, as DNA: TGCAGCGGAGGACAGGGAGGGGAGACCCAGTACTTC.